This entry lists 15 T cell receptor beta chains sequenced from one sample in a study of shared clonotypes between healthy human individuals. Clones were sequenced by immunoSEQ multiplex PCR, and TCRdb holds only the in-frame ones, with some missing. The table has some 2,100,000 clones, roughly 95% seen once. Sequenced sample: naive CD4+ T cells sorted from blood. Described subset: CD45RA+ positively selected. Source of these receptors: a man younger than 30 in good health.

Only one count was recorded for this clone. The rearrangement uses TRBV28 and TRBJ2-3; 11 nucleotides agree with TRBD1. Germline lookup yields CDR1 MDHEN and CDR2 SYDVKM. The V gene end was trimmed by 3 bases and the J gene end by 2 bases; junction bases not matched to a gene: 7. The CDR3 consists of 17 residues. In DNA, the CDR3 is TGTGCCAGCAGTTTTTGGGGGACAGGGGGAACCACAGATACGCAGTATTTT. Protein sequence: CASSFWGTGGTTDTQYF. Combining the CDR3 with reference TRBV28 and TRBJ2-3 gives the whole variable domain DVKVTQSSRYLVKRTGEKVFLECVQDMDHENMFWYRQDPGLGLRLIYFSYDVKMKEKGDIPEGYSVSREKKERFSLILESASTNQTSMYLCASSFWGTGGTTDTQYFGPGTRLTVL.

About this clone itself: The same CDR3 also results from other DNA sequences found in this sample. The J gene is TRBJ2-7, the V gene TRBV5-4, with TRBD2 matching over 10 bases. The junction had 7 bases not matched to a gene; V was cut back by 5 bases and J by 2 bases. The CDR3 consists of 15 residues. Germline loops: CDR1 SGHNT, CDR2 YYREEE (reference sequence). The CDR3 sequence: CASSSGTSVTYEQYF. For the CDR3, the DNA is TGTGCCAGCAGTTCCGGGACTAGCGTAACCTACGAGCAGTACTTC.

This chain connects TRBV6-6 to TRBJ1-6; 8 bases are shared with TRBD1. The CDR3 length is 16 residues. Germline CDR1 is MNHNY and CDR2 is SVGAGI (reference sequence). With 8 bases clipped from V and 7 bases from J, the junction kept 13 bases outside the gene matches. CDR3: CASGQGAGAYNSPLHF. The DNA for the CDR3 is TGTGCCAGCGGTCAGGGGGCTGGAGCTTACAATTCACCCCTCCACTTT.

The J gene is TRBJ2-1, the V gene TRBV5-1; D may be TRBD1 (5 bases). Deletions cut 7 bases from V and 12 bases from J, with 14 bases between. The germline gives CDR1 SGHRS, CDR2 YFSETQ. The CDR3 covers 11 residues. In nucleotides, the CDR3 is TGCGCCAGCGGATCCCGAGACAGGCAGTTCTTC. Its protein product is CASGSRDRQFF.

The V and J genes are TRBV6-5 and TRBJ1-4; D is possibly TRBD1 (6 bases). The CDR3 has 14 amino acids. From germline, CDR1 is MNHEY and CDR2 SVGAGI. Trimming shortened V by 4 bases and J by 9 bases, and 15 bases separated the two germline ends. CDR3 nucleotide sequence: TGTGCCAGCAGTTCGGGCAGGGGAGCACAAAAACTGTTTTTT. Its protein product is CASSSGRGAQKLFF.

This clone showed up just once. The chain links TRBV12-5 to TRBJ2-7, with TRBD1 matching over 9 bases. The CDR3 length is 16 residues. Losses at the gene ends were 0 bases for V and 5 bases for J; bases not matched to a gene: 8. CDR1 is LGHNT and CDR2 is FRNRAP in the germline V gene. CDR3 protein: CASGLVFGTGLHEQYF. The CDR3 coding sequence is TGTGCTAGTGGTTTGGTATTCGGGACAGGGCTCCACGAGCAGTACTTC.

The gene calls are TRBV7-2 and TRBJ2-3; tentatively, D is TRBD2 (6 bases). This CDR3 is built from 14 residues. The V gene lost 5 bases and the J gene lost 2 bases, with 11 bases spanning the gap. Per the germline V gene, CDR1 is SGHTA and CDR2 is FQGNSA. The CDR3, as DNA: TGTGCCAGCAGCCGGGACTCCAACACAGATACGCAGTATTTT. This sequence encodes CASSRDSNTDTQYF.

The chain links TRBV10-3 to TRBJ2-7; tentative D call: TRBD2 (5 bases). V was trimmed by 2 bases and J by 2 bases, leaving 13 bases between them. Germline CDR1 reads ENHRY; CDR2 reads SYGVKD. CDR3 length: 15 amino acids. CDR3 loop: CAISEEGGRAYEQYF. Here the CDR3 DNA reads TGTGCCATCAGTGAGGAGGGCGGCAGAGCCTACGAGCAGTACTTC.

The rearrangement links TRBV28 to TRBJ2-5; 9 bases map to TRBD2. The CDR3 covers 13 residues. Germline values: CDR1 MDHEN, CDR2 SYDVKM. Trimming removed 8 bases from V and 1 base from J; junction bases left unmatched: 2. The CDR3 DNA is TGTGCCAGCGGACTAGCGATCCAAGAGACCCAGTACTTC. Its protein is CASGLAIQETQYF.

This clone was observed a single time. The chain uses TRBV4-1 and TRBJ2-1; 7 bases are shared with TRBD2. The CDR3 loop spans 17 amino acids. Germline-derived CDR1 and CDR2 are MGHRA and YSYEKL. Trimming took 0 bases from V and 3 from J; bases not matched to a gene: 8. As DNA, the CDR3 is TGCGCCAGCAGCCAAGAGGGAACTAGCGCCTTCTACAATGAGCAGTTCTTC. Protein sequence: CASSQEGTSAFYNEQFF.

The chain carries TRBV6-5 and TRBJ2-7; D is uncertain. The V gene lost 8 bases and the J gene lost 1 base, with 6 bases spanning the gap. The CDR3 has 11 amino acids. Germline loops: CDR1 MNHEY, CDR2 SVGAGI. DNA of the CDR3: TGTGCCAGCGGCCAGTCCTACGAGCAGTACTTC. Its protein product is CASGQSYEQYF.

The CDR3 DNA reads TGTGCCAGCACCACCGCAGGGCCCTATGGCTACACCTTC. Translated: CASTTAGPYGYTF. The chain couples TRBV28 to TRBJ1-2; the D gene is possibly TRBD1 (5 bases). Germline CDR1 and CDR2: MDHEN and SYDVKM. V dropped 7 bases and J dropped 4 bases, with 13 bases sitting between them. The CDR3 runs to 13 residues.

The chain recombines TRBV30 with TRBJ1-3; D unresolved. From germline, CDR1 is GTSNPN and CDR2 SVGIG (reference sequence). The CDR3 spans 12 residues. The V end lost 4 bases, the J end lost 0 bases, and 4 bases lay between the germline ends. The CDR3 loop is CAWTISGNTIYF. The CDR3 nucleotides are TGTGCCTGGACGATCTCTGGAAACACCATATATTTT. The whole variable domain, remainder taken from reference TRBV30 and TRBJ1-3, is SQTIHQWPATLVQPVGSPLSLECTVEGTSNPNLYWYRQAAGRGLQLLFYSVGIGQISSEVPQNLSASRPQDRQFILSSKKLLLSDSGFYLCAWTISGNTIYFGEGSWLTVV.

CDR3 protein: CAWSVNVGYEQYF. The CDR3 DNA reads TGTGCCTGGAGTGTAAACGTCGGGTACGAGCAGTACTTC. V usage is TRBV30 and J usage is TRBJ2-7, with D uncertain. The length of the CDR3 is 13 residues. The V gene's germline CDR1 is GTSNPN and CDR2 SVGIG (reference sequence). Trimming shortened V by 0 bases and J by 4 bases, and 10 bases separated the two germline ends.

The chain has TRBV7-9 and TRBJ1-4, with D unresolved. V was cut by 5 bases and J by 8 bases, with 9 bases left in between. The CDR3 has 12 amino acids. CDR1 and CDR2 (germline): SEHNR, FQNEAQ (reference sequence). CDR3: CASSLDREKLFF. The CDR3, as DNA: TGTGCCAGCAGCCTGGACCGGGAAAAACTGTTTTTT. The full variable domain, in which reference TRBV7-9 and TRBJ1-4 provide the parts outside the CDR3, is DTGVSQNPRHKITKRGQNVTFRCDPISEHNRLYWYRQTLGQGPEFLTYFQNEAQLEKSRLLSDRFSAERPKGSFSTLEIQRTEQGDSAMYLCASSLDREKLFFGSGTQLSVL.